The clone carrying this T cell receptor (beta chain) occurred a few times. These data are taken from a study of blood T cell repertoires in COVID-19. About the research overall: The origin of the acute and convalescent COVID-19 samples was the United States, Italy and Spain. In each case, the material was cDNA or gDNA derived from T cells, B-cell-depleted T cells, or PBMCs.

Germline V CDR1 and CDR2: KGHSH, LQKENI. V trimming: 4 bases; J trimming: 6 bases; junction bases outside the gene matches: 9. The CDR3 extends over 15 amino acids. The protocol was immunoSEQ multiplex PCR, while the TCRdb copy is restricted to in-frame clones and leaves out a portion. This sample has 140,000 to 150,000 clones, with 75% to 85% found just once. The chain employs TRBV18 and TRBJ2-5, with 9 bases lining up with TRBD1. The clonotype was recovered from a man between 60 and 75 years old with acute or convalescent COVID-19. Sequenced: peripheral blood. DNA of the CDR3: TGTGCCAGCTCACTCGGGACAGGGACGGGAAAGACCCAGTACTTC. Its translation: CASSLGTGTGKTQYF. The whole variable domain, remainder taken from reference TRBV18 and TRBJ2-5, is NAGVMQNPRHLVRRRGQEARLRCSPMKGHSHVYWYRQLPEEGLKFMVYLQKENIIDESGMPKERFSAEFPKEGPSILRIQQVVRGDSAAYFCASSLGTGTGKTQYFGPGTRLLVL.